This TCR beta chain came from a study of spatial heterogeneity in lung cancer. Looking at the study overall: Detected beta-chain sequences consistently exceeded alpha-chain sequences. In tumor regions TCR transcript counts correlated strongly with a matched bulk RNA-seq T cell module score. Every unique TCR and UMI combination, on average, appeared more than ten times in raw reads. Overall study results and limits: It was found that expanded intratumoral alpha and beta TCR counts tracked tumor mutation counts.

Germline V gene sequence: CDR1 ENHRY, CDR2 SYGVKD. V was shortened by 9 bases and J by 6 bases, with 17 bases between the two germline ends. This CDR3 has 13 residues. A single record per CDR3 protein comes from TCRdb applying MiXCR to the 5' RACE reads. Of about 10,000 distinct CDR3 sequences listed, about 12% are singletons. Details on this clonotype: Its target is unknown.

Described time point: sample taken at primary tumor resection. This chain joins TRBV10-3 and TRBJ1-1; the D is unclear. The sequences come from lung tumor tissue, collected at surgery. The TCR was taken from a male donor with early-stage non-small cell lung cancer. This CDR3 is CAMASMGFAEAFF. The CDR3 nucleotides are TGTGCCATGGCTTCGATGGGATTCGCTGAAGCTTTCTTT.